The text below deals with one TCR beta chain. Each sample yielded at least 5 micrograms of PBMC total RNA. These data belong to a study of blood T cells in healthy people across ages. Through a sample-barcoded 5' primer and a J-beta primer mix, a second PCR was run for roughly 7 to 12 cycles. From the 5' RACE reads, TCRdb called clonotypes with MiXCR, one entry per CDR3 protein. The repertoire holds more than 600,000 distinct CDR3 sequences, with around a quarter as singletons. The V gene lost 2 bases and the J gene lost 2 bases, with 12 bases spanning the gap. There are 15 residues in the CDR3. Germline lookup yields CDR1 SGHDT and CDR2 YYEEEE. These data were also reused for a study on T cells of mothers and their children.

This TCR was recovered from a boy aged 5-17 years in good health. Sequenced material: blood. The rearrangement uses TRBV5-6 and TRBJ2-3, with D possibly being TRBD1 (6 bases). The CDR3 reads CASSFGGQLTDTQYF. The CDR3 DNA sequence: TGTGCCAGCAGCTTTGGCGGACAGCTCACAGATACGCAGTATTTT.